A selection of T cell receptor beta chains follows, all from one sample in a study of shared clonotypes between healthy human individuals. Using immunoSEQ multiplex PCR, the repertoire was profiled, and TCRdb retains in-frame clones only, with some absent. The sample has a few million clones, under 97% seen once; the top ten hold 0.1% to 0.15%. The sequenced sample was naive CD4+ T cells sorted from blood. The receptors here all came from a young man in good health. Both conserved end residues are part of each CDR3. D genes are given only for firm matches. Expanded clones are given a class, and other clones once, few, many or no size at all.

V	length	J	D	size	CDR3	DNA
TRBV27	16	TRBJ2-7	-	-	CASSLSGQGTSYEQYF	TGTGCCAGCAGTTTATCGGGACAAGGTACCTCCTACGAGCAGTACTTC
TRBV27	13	TRBJ1-5	TRBD1	-	CASSPDRGQPQHF	TGTGCCAGCAGTCCCGACAGGGGTCAGCCCCAGCATTTT
TRBV30	11	TRBJ2-2	TRBD2	-	CSGGYGGELFF	TGTAGCGGGGGGTATGGCGGGGAGCTGTTTTTT
TRBV30	12	TRBJ2-3	-	-	CAWSPGINTQYF	TGTGCCTGGAGTCCCGGGATCAATACGCAGTATTTT
TRBV29-1	13	TRBJ1-1	TRBD1	-	CSAQQGTNTEAFF	TGCAGCGCTCAACAGGGGACGAACACTGAAGCTTTCTTT
TRBV10-3	13	TRBJ2-5	-	-	CAIKGGPSGSQYF	TGTGCCATCAAGGGGGGGCCCTCGGGGTCCCAGTACTTC
TRBV10-3	14	TRBJ1-1	-	-	CAIGYSTANTEAFF	TGTGCCATCGGGTACTCAACAGCGAACACTGAAGCTTTCTTT
TRBV9	13	TRBJ2-3	TRBD1	-	CASSVTGADTQYF	TGTGCCAGCAGCGTAACAGGGGCTGATACGCAGTATTTT
TRBV28	14	TRBJ1-4	-	-	CASSLQGLGLPLFF	TGTGCCAGCAGTTTACAGGGGCTTGGATTACCGTTGTTTTTT
TRBV6-5	14	TRBJ1-1	-	-	CASSYPGLNTEAFF	TGTGCCAGCAGTTATCCTGGGTTGAACACTGAAGCTTTCTTT
TRBV4-3	13	TRBJ1-2	-	-	CASSRPGGYGYTF	TGCGCCAGCAGCCGGCCGGGAGGCTATGGCTACACCTTC
TRBV5-6	13	TRBJ1-4	-	-	CASSLAVNEKLFF	TGTGCCAGCAGCTTGGCAGTTAATGAAAAACTGTTTTTT
TRBV9	13	TRBJ1-1	-	-	CASSASGKGEAFF	TGTGCCAGCAGCGCGTCGGGGAAAGGAGAAGCTTTCTTT
TRBV19	15	TRBJ1-1	-	-	CASSTTGKGNTEAFF	TGTGCCAGTAGTACAACAGGTAAGGGAAACACTGAAGCTTTCTTT
TRBV5-6	16	TRBJ1-5	TRBD1	-	CASSLSGQGDNQPQHF	TGTGCCAGCAGCCTCTCGGGACAGGGAGATAATCAGCCCCAGCATTTT
TRBV19	14	TRBJ1-6	-	-	CATKGGSYNSPLHF	TGTGCCACCAAGGGGGGCTCCTATAATTCACCCCTCCACTTT
TRBV5-4	14	TRBJ1-2	TRBD1	-	CASSPDRGIYGYTF	TGTGCCAGCAGCCCTGACAGGGGAATCTATGGCTACACCTTC
TRBV6-1	12	TRBJ1-4	-	-	CASGAGKEKLFF	TGTGCCAGCGGGGCGGGAAAGGAAAAACTGTTTTTT
TRBV20-1	11	TRBJ2-5	-	-	CSARQGADQYF	TGCAGTGCTAGGCAGGGCGCTGACCAGTACTTC
TRBV12-5	13	TRBJ2-1	-	-	CASGPDSGHEQFF	TGTGCTAGTGGTCCCGATAGCGGTCATGAGCAGTTCTTC
TRBV19	15	TRBJ1-5	-	-	CASSIARGSNQPQHF	TGTGCCAGTAGTATAGCCAGGGGAAGCAATCAGCCCCAGCATTTT
TRBV11-2	16	TRBJ1-5	-	-	CASSLDRGGTDQPQHF	TGTGCCAGCAGCTTAGATCGTGGAGGGACTGATCAGCCCCAGCATTTT
TRBV4-1	14	TRBJ1-2	-	-	CASSQVGQFYGYTF	TGCGCCAGCAGCCAAGTGGGGCAGTTCTATGGCTACACCTTC
TRBV7-2	14	TRBJ2-5	-	-	CASSFGQLQETQYF	TGTGCCAGCAGCTTCGGACAGCTTCAAGAGACCCAGTACTTC
TRBV29-1	12	TRBJ1-3	-	-	CSVEISGNTIYF	TGCAGCGTTGAAATCTCTGGAAACACCATATATTTT
TRBV7-9	12	TRBJ1-4	-	-	CASSLGEGPVFF	TGTGCCAGCAGCTTAGGAGAGGGCCCAGTTTTTTTT
TRBV11-2	17	TRBJ2-5	TRBD2	-	CASSSGLAGGTWETQYF	TGTGCCAGCAGCTCCGGACTAGCGGGAGGCACTTGGGAGACCCAGTACTTC
TRBV11-1	14	TRBJ2-7	-	-	CASSLEITSYEQYF	TGTGCCAGCAGCTTAGAGATAACCTCCTACGAGCAGTACTTC
TRBV6-6	16	TRBJ2-5	-	-	CASSYSVSYTQETQYF	TGTGCCAGCAGTTACTCCGTATCCTATACACAAGAGACCCAGTACTTC
TRBV29-1	15	TRBJ2-3	TRBD1	-	CSVEPSQGARNTQYF	TGCAGCGTTGAACCATCACAGGGGGCGCGGAATACGCAGTATTTT
TRBV19	18	TRBJ1-5	-	-	CASTMGTTTRYGNQPQHF	TGTGCCAGTACCATGGGGACAACCACCCGATACGGCAATCAGCCCCAGCATTTT
TRBV5-1	14	TRBJ2-2	-	once	CASSSGGRPGELFF	TGCGCCAGCAGCTCTGGGGGGCGCCCCGGGGAGCTGTTTTTT
TRBV15	15	TRBJ2-7	-	once	CATSRGGVSSYEQYF	TGTGCCACCAGCAGAGGTGGGGTCAGCTCCTACGAGCAGTACTTC
TRBV5-1	14	TRBJ1-2	-	-	CASSLDRADYGYTF	TGCGCCAGCAGCTTGGACAGGGCTGACTATGGCTACACCTTC
TRBV7-9	15	TRBJ2-7	TRBD1	-	CASSLADREGREQYF	TGTGCCAGCAGCTTAGCGGACAGGGAAGGGAGGGAGCAGTACTTC
TRBV7-9	14	TRBJ1-6	TRBD1	-	CASSLGTGSSPLHF	TGTGCCAGCAGCTTAGGGACAGGGAGTTCACCCCTCCACTTT
TRBV7-2	15	TRBJ2-5	TRBD1	once	CASSLGQGGEKTQYF	TGTGCCAGCAGCTTAGGACAGGGGGGAGAAAAGACCCAGTACTTC
TRBV7-2	15	TRBJ2-7	-	-	CASSTTGGGTYEQYF	TGTGCCAGCAGCACTACTGGAGGGGGAACCTACGAGCAGTACTTC
TRBV18	15	TRBJ2-3	-	-	CASSPEGVSTDTQYF	TGTGCCAGCTCACCCGAGGGGGTGAGCACAGATACGCAGTATTTT
TRBV27	13	TRBJ2-5	-	once	CASSFRGRETQYF	TGTGCCAGCAGTTTCCGTGGCAGAGAGACCCAGTACTTC
TRBV11-2	14	TRBJ2-1	-	-	CASSLETGYNEQFF	TGTGCCAGCAGCTTGGAGACGGGGTACAATGAGCAGTTCTTC
TRBV7-8	15	TRBJ1-1	-	-	CASSLGSLQGPEAFF	TGTGCCAGCAGCTTGGGCTCCCTACAGGGACCTGAAGCTTTCTTT
TRBV5-1	17	TRBJ2-5	TRBD2	-	CASSLVASGGRQETQYF	TGCGCCAGCAGCTTGGTGGCTAGCGGGGGCCGCCAAGAGACCCAGTACTTC
TRBV7-2	15	TRBJ1-4	TRBD1	-	CASSLAGQPNEKLFF	TGTGCCAGCAGCTTAGCGGGACAGCCCAATGAAAAACTGTTTTTT
TRBV30	12	TRBJ2-2	-	-	CAWSPASGELFF	TGTGCCTGGAGTCCGGCTTCCGGGGAGCTGTTTTTT
TRBV7-2	15	TRBJ1-3	-	-	CASSPQPSSGNTIYF	TGTGCCAGCAGCCCACAGCCCAGCTCTGGAAACACCATATATTTT
TRBV2	15	TRBJ2-6	-	once	CASRATGSGANVLTF	TGTGCCAGCCGAGCTACTGGCTCTGGGGCCAACGTCCTGACTTTC
TRBV7-6	15	TRBJ2-5	-	-	CASSQLGAAQETQYF	TGTGCCAGCAGTCAACTAGGGGCCGCCCAAGAGACCCAGTACTTC
TRBV9	17	TRBJ2-4	TRBD2	-	CASSGERGRGRTCIQYF	TGTGCCAGCAGCGGCGAGCGGGGAAGGGGAAGAACGTGCATTCAGTACTTC
TRBV10-3	13	TRBJ2-3	TRBD1	-	CAISLTGADTQYF	TGTGCCATCAGCCTGACAGGGGCAGATACGCAGTATTTT
TRBV5-8	13	TRBJ2-2	-	-	CASIEGNTGELFF	TGTGCCAGCATAGAGGGGAACACCGGGGAGCTGTTTTTT
TRBV19	14	TRBJ2-1	-	-	CASSMGQGRNEQFF	TGTGCCAGTAGTATGGGGCAGGGGCGCAATGAGCAGTTCTTC
TRBV7-2	13	TRBJ2-7	-	-	CASSLLQGYEQYF	TGTGCCAGCAGCCTACTACAGGGCTACGAGCAGTACTTC
TRBV19	15	TRBJ1-3	-	-	CASSIPDSSGNTIYF	TGTGCCAGTAGTATCCCGGACAGCTCTGGAAACACCATATATTTT
TRBV5-1	15	TRBJ2-3	TRBD2	-	CASSLGGRAGDTQYF	TGCGCCAGCAGCTTGGGAGGGAGGGCCGGAGATACGCAGTATTTT